Following are 10 T cell receptor beta chains from one sample sequenced in a study of blood T cell repertoires in COVID-19. The repertoire was sequenced with immunoSEQ multiplex PCR; TCRdb's copy has only in-frame clones and lacks some. The table records about 120,000 clones, approximately 92% of them present only once. Sequences were obtained from peripheral blood. These receptors were obtained from a man between 65 and 79 years old with active or convalescent COVID-19.

CDR3 nucleotide sequence: TGTGCCAGCAGCTTAGGGGCTAGCCGTTCAGATACGCAGTATTTT. It yields the protein CASSLGASRSDTQYF. The gene calls are TRBV7-9 and TRBJ2-3; tentatively, D is TRBD2 (5 bases). This CDR3 has 15 amino acids. V shed 1 base and J shed 4 bases, with 12 bases lying between them. Germline CDR1 and CDR2: SEHNR and FQNEAQ (reference sequence).

The chain couples TRBV4-1 to TRBJ2-2; D might be TRBD2 (5 bases). Germline CDR1 reads MGHRA; CDR2 reads YSYEKL. The CDR3 runs 16 residues. V lost 0 bases, J lost 4 bases, and 12 bases lay in between. In DNA, the CDR3 is TGCGCCAGCAGCCAAGAGGCCGGACTCCCCACCGGGGAGCTGTTTTTT. Its translation is CASSQEAGLPTGELFF.

This chain joins TRBV28 and TRBJ2-2, with 7 nucleotides matching TRBD2. Germline assignment: CDR1 MDHEN and CDR2 SYDVKM. CDR3 length: 14 amino acids. V shed 6 bases and J 9 bases; nucleotides not matched to a gene: 10. CDR3 loop: CASSLLSGPRELFF. In DNA form, the CDR3 reads TGTGCCAGCAGCCTCCTTAGCGGGCCGCGGGAGCTGTTTTTT.

The rearrangement links TRBV5-1 to TRBJ1-2; 7 positions match TRBD1. This CDR3 contains 14 residues. Germline-derived CDR1 and CDR2 are SGHRS and YFSETQ. With V trimmed by 3 bases and J by 6 bases, 8 bases remained unmatched. The CDR3 region has the DNA TGCGCCAGCAGCTCTGGAGGGACAGTGGATGGCTACACCTTC. This sequence encodes CASSSGGTVDGYTF.

V is TRBV2 and J is TRBJ2-3; TRBD1 aligns across 8 bases. V lost 8 bases, J lost 3 bases, and 4 bases stayed unmatched. Germline CDR1 is SNHLY and CDR2 is FYNNEI. This CDR3 has 13 amino acids. The CDR3 sequence is CASGGQGTDTQYF. The CDR3 DNA reads as TGTGCCAGCGGCGGACAGGGTACAGATACGCAGTATTTT.

The rearrangement links TRBV30 to TRBJ2-5; 8 nucleotides align to TRBD2. The CDR3 covers 15 residues. V shed 5 bases and J 2 bases; nucleotides not matched to a gene: 10. Germline CDR1 reads GTSNPN; CDR2 reads SVGIG (reference sequence). CDR3 sequence (DNA): TGTGCCTGGGTTGCGGGAGGTCGCCCACAAGAGACCCAGTACTTC. Its protein product is CAWVAGGRPQETQYF.

The V gene is TRBV3-1 (or the pseudogene TRBV3-2), the J gene TRBJ2-4; TRBD2 might be the D (7 bases). The V and J ends lost 6 bases and 7 bases respectively, with 16 bases between them. CDR1 is LGHDT and CDR2 is YNNKEL in the germline V gene (reference sequence). The CDR3 spans 14 residues. Here the CDR3 DNA reads TGTGCCAGCAGGGAAACCGGGGGGCGCAACATTCAGTACTTC. Protein sequence: CASRETGGRNIQYF.

The rearrangement joins TRBV6-1 to TRBJ1-6; a possible D gene is TRBD1 (5 bases). V was pared by 0 bases and J by 5 bases, with 11 bases between. The CDR3 consists of 16 residues. Germline V gene lookup returns CDR1 MNHNS and CDR2 SASEGT. The CDR3 bases are TGTGCCAGCAGTGAAGCATACGGCAGGGATAATTCACCCCTCCACTTT. Amino acids: CASSEAYGRDNSPLHF.

The chain has TRBV27 and TRBJ1-1; TRBD1 matches at 8 bases. J gave up 8 bases and V 6 bases, and 17 bases lay outside the gene matches. Germline V gene sequence: CDR1 MNHEY, CDR2 SMNVEV (reference sequence). This CDR3 is built from 16 residues. CDR3 sequence reads: CASRMSTGANVKEAFF. As DNA, the CDR3 is TGTGCCAGCAGAATGTCGACAGGGGCGAATGTTAAGGAAGCTTTCTTT.

J is TRBJ1-2 and V is TRBV27, with 7 nucleotides matching TRBD1. With 3 bases clipped from V and 5 bases from J, the junction kept 9 bases outside the gene matches. Germline assignment: CDR1 MNHEY and CDR2 SMNVEV (reference sequence). The length of the CDR3 is 15 residues. CDR3 sequence: CASSFGTERNYGYTF. Here the CDR3 DNA reads TGTGCCAGCAGTTTTGGGACAGAGCGTAATTATGGCTACACCTTC.